Below are 17 T cell receptor beta chains sequenced from a single sample in a study of T cells after yellow fever vaccination. TCRdb re-called the 5' RACE reads through MiXCR, storing one row per CDR3 protein. The repertoire includes approximately 120,000 distinct CDR3 sequences, roughly 10% of them detected once, and less than 40% sits in the top ten. The source material was CD8+ T cells sorted from PBMCs, sampled on the day of the yellow fever booster vaccination. Receptors originate from a man aged 18 to 35 who received the YFV17D yellow fever vaccine.

The table lists this clonotype with many counts. Here the CDR3 DNA reads TGTGCCAGCAGCTTACGGATCTACGAGCAGTACTTC. Translation gives CASSLRIYEQYF. V is TRBV6-2 or TRBV6-3 and J is TRBJ2-7; no reliable D call. CDR1 MNHEY and CDR2 SVGEGT come from the germline V gene. Trimming left V 6 bases short and J 3 bases short, with 9 bases between. The CDR3 is made up of 12 amino acids.

Only a few counts were recorded for this clonotype. The chain employs TRBV7-8 and TRBJ2-1, with 12 bases lining up with TRBD2. The CDR3 runs 16 residues. The junction had 3 bases not matched to a gene; V was cut back by 3 bases and J by 3 bases. Per germline, CDR1 SGHVS and CDR2 FQNEAQ. CDR3 sequence: CASSFTSGGLYNEQFF. Written as DNA, the CDR3 is TGTGCCAGCAGCTTCACTAGCGGGGGGCTCTACAATGAGCAGTTCTTC.

This clonotype was seen more than once but under ten times. The chain employs TRBV29-1 and TRBJ1-1, with D perhaps matching TRBD1 (6 bases). Germline CDR1 and CDR2: SQVTM and ANQGSEA. V lost 4 bases and J lost 0, with 12 bases in between. The CDR3 contains 14 residues. The CDR3 DNA sequence: TGCAGCGTTGCCCGGACAGAAATGAACACTGAAGCTTTCTTT. It is translated as CSVARTEMNTEAFF.

This clonotype was recorded many times. This chain connects TRBV9 to TRBJ1-4; TRBD1 aligns across 11 bases. V shed 3 bases and J 8 bases; nucleotides not matched to a gene: 6. The CDR3 has 15 amino acids. CDR1 and CDR2 (germline): SGDLS, YYNGEE. This CDR3 reads CASSAMDRGQEKLFF. For the CDR3, the DNA is TGTGCCAGCAGCGCGATGGACAGGGGGCAAGAAAAACTGTTTTTT.

This clonotype was counted a few times. The V call is TRBV5-1, the J call TRBJ2-1; TRBD2 agrees at 7 bases. V dropped 2 bases and J dropped 0; count of bases not matched to a gene: 5. The V gene's germline CDR1 is SGHRS and CDR2 YFSETQ. The CDR3 runs to 16 residues. CDR3 coding DNA: TGCGCCAGCAGCTTCCTGGGGGGGAGCTCCTACAATGAGCAGTTCTTC. It translates to CASSFLGGSSYNEQFF.

The CDR3: CASSLRRADEQFF. CDR3 DNA: TGCGCCAGCAGCCTAAGACGTGCCGATGAGCAGTTCTTC. The chain carries TRBV5-1 and TRBJ2-1; D is uncertain. Germline V gene data show CDR1 as SGHRS and CDR2 as YFSETQ. The length of the CDR3 is 13 residues. V shed 4 bases and J shed 8 bases, with 13 bases lying between them. Together with reference TRBV5-1 and TRBJ2-1, the CDR3 gives the full variable domain: KAGVTQTPRYLIKTRGQQVTLSCSPISGHRSVSWYQQTPGQGLQFLFEYFSETQRNKGNFPGRFSGRQFSNSRSEMNVSTLELGDSALYLCASSLRRADEQFFGPGTRLTVL.

This clonotype occurred a few times. This rearrangement joins TRBV7-9 to TRBJ2-1; TRBD1 agrees at 10 bases. Looked up from germline, CDR1 is SEHNR and CDR2 is FQNEAQ (reference sequence). Trimming removed 4 bases from V and 6 bases from J; junction bases left unmatched: 9. The CDR3 contains 16 residues. DNA for the CDR3: TGTGCCAGCAGCTCGCCTAGACAGGGGGCCATCAATGAGCAGTTCTTC. As protein: CASSSPRQGAINEQFF.

V usage is TRBV11-2 and J usage is TRBJ2-5; D unclear. Germline lookup yields CDR1 SGHAT and CDR2 FQNNGV. The CDR3 contains 14 residues. The V and J ends lost 2 bases and 1 base respectively, with 8 bases between them. This CDR3 reads CASSLTAGQETQYF. In DNA form, the CDR3 reads TGTGCCAGCAGCTTAACGGCAGGCCAAGAGACCCAGTACTTC.

This chain uses TRBV9 with TRBJ2-7; weak D call: TRBD1 (5 bases). CDR1 is SGDLS and CDR2 is YYNGEE in the germline V gene. The CDR3 covers 11 residues. V shed 3 bases and J shed 4 bases, with 5 bases lying between them. The CDR3 spells CASSDRYEQYV. The CDR3 DNA sequence: TGTGCCAGCAGCGACAGGTACGAGCAGTACGTC.

The chain is built from TRBV5-1 and TRBJ2-5; D ambiguous. The CDR3 is made up of 13 amino acids. V lost 3 bases to trimming and J lost 3 bases, with 9 bases between them. Germline CDR1 and CDR2: SGHRS and YFSETQ. CDR3 loop: CASSSPLEETQYF. For the CDR3, the DNA is TGCGCCAGCAGCTCGCCACTTGAAGAGACCCAGTACTTC.

This clonotype was detected a few times. V usage is TRBV7-2 and J usage is TRBJ2-1, with 9 bases fitting TRBD2. Per germline, CDR1 SGHTA and CDR2 FQGNSA. V shed 4 bases, J shed 3 bases, and the junction held 4 bases outside the gene matches. CDR3 length equals 15 residues. Here the CDR3 DNA reads TGTGCCAGCAGCTCTGAGACTAGCGGCTACAATGAGCAGTTCTTC. Protein product: CASSSETSGYNEQFF.

This clonotype was observed a handful of times. The chain employs TRBV27 and TRBJ2-7; TRBD1 is a possible D gene (6 bases). V dropped 3 bases and J dropped 3 bases, with 9 bases sitting between them. The germline gives CDR1 MNHEY, CDR2 SMNVEV (reference sequence). CDR3 length: 13 residues. For the CDR3, the DNA is TGTGCCAGCAGTTTTGGACAGAGCTACGAGCAGTACTTC. Protein product: CASSFGQSYEQYF.

This clonotype has at least ten counts. The chain is built from TRBV7-9 and TRBJ1-1; no firm D call. The V end was cut by 4 bases, the J end by 1 base, with 7 bases between. The CDR3 has 13 residues. In germline, CDR1 is SEHNR, CDR2 FQNEAQ (reference sequence). CDR3 in DNA: TGTGCCAGCAGCTCTCGACAGAACACTGAAGCTTTCTTT. This codes for CASSSRQNTEAFF. The full variable domain, with the rest looked up from reference TRBV7-9 and TRBJ1-1, is DTGVSQNPRHKITKRGQNVTFRCDPISEHNRLYWYRQTLGQGPEFLTYFQNEAQLEKSRLLSDRFSAERPKGSFSTLEIQRTEQGDSAMYLCASSSRQNTEAFFGQGTRLTVV.

This clonotype was found a few times. V is TRBV30 and J is TRBJ2-2; the match to TRBD1 covers 7 bases. V gave up 8 bases and J gave up 0 bases; unmatched junction bases: 0. Germline lookup yields CDR1 GTSNPN and CDR2 SVGIG (reference sequence). The CDR3 has 12 amino acids. The CDR3 is CAGTANTGELFF. The CDR3, as DNA: TGTGCCGGGACAGCGAACACCGGGGAGCTGTTTTTT.

This clonotype was observed a few times. The rearrangement joins TRBV4-3 to TRBJ2-1; D possibly matches TRBD1 or TRBD2 (5 bases each). This CDR3 contains 16 residues. Germline CDR1 is LGHNA and CDR2 is YSLEER. V dropped 3 bases and J dropped 2 bases, with 14 bases sitting between them. DNA of the CDR3: TGCGCCAGCAGCCATAGGGGAGCCCCCCCCTACAATGAGCAGTTCTTC. Translating gives CASSHRGAPPYNEQFF.

This clonotype came up a few times. The chain uses TRBV20-1 and TRBJ2-1, with D tentatively TRBD2 (5 bases). The germline V gene encodes CDR1 DFQATT and CDR2 SNEGSKA (reference sequence). CDR3 length: 12 residues. Trimming removed 1 base from V and 8 bases from J, with 9 bases in between. The chain's CDR3 is CSARGSRDEQFF. DNA for the CDR3: TGCAGTGCTAGAGGTTCGCGGGATGAGCAGTTCTTC.

The sample holds a few counts of this clonotype. The V call is TRBV7-9, the J call TRBJ1-1; D gene uncertain. V was cut by 1 base and J by 5 bases, with 5 bases left in between. The CDR3 length is 12 residues. CDR1 is SEHNR and CDR2 is FQNEAQ in the germline V gene (reference sequence). CDR3 sequence: CASSLVDTEAFF. The DNA of the CDR3 is TGTGCCAGCAGCTTAGTCGATACTGAAGCTTTCTTT. Together with reference TRBV7-9 and TRBJ1-1, the CDR3 gives the full variable domain: DTGVSQNPRHKITKRGQNVTFRCDPISEHNRLYWYRQTLGQGPEFLTYFQNEAQLEKSRLLSDRFSAERPKGSFSTLEIQRTEQGDSAMYLCASSLVDTEAFFGQGTRLTVV.